This T cell receptor (beta chain) comes out of a study of lymphopenia after photon versus proton radiotherapy (dated by TCRdb to between 2019 and 2020). At the level of the whole study: The study compared the immunological effects of photon versus proton radiation therapy in patients with gastrointestinal tumors who developed high-grade lymphopenia. A cohort of around 21 patients with gastrointestinal tumors who received either photon or proton therapy and subsequently developed lymphopenia was included. The goal of the study was to characterize the differences between the two radiation modalities in how they affect the immune system.

With respect to this clone: Its antigen is still unknown. Base-call qualities are not available, and no considerably larger clone is one nucleotide away.

The library came from the immunoSEQ multiplex PCR assay. Deep sequencing of rearranged TCR beta loci, alongside multiparametric flow cytometry, was used to profile T cell repertoires. TCRdb stores this immuneACCESS table with in-frame sequences only. Part of the clones is absent; in the studies checked, under half of the shortfall reflects unresolved V genes, and no reason is known for the rest. This sample has roughly 30,000 clones in its table, and approximately 87% of those were observed once. The ten top clones hold approximately 6.8% of the sample. The CDR3 sequence holds 12 residues, the cysteine and phenylalanine included. Just CDR3 DNA is preserved here, 36 bases in frame from base 1. V loses 5 bases, J loses 3 bases, and the germline ends lie 11 bases apart. Based on the germline V gene, the CDR1 and CDR2 sequences are SQVTM and ANQGSEA. Broader findings and caveats from the paper: Across the cohort, among patients who died, a greater drop in TCR diversity after the nadir was inversely correlated with overall survival time. During treatment, patients who received photon therapy lost naive T cells and TCR diversity and gained effector/memory populations, whereas patients who received proton therapy remained relatively stable. The survival association was assessed only in patients who died, and the authors presented better survival with proton therapy as a possibility rather than a demonstrated result. After the lymphocyte count nadir, photon-treated repertoires showed oligoclonal expansion, especially of CD8+ Temra cells, which drove the drop in diversity.

The sequenced sample was peripheral blood, obtained from a patient treated with photon-based radiotherapy. Rearrangement joined TRBV29-1 to TRBJ2-7; there is no confident call for the D gene. The clonotype comes from a woman between 50 and 59 years old with pancreatic cancer. CDR3 reads: CSVTTENYEQYF. The DNA reads TGCAGCGTTACCACAGAAAACTACGAGCAGTACTTC.